This T cell receptor beta chain originates from a study of OX40 agonist ivuxolimab in advanced cancers. Across the study: Ivuxolimab, an antibody that agonizes OX40 (CD134), was administered to the patients.

Patients were ruled out by autoimmune disease history or systemic immunosuppression. V was trimmed by 2 bases and J by 4 bases, leaving 5 bases between them. CDR1 and CDR2 from the germline V gene are PRHDT and FYEKMQ (reference sequence). CDR3 size: 13 residues. Assay: immunoSEQ multiplex PCR; the TCRdb copy retains only in-frame clones and omits some. This table holds 70,000 to 95,000 clones, about 93% found once. This sequence originates from an adult with an advanced solid tumor such as melanoma, head and neck, liver or kidney cancer. The genes are TRBV13 and TRBJ2-2, with D hard to call. The sample was CD4+ or CD8+ T cells sorted from blood, taken in a trial of the OX40 agonist ivuxolimab. CDR3 region: CASSLHGTGELFF. As DNA, the CDR3 is TGTGCCAGCAGCTTACACGGCACCGGGGAGCTGTTTTTT.